The T cell receptor (beta chain) under discussion was sequenced for a study of type 1 and type 2 diabetes patients. A few counts support this clonotype. Amplification started from genomic DNA. Multiplex PCR with 30 forward and 13 reverse primers amplified the TCR beta CDR3. TCRdb re-called the multiplex PCR reads with MiXCR, one entry per CDR3 protein. The repertoire has 250,000 to 300,000 distinct CDR3 sequences, 40% to 50% of them found once; the top ten carry roughly an eighth. V was pared by 0 bases and J by 0 bases, with 9 bases between. Per the germline V gene, CDR1 is LNHNV and CDR2 is YYDKDF (reference sequence). CDR3 length: 15 residues.

The receptor comes from a man between 18 and 29 years old with type 2 diabetes. The sequenced material came from peripheral blood mononuclear cells (PBMCs). The genes are TRBV15 and TRBJ2-7; no firm D call. The CDR3 loop reads CATSREVSDSYEQYF. The CDR3 DNA reads TGTGCCACCAGCAGAGAGGTGAGCGACTCCTACGAGCAGTACTTC.